This T cell receptor beta chain was found in a study of blood T cells in healthy people across ages. This clonotype has a count of ten or more. A second PCR of about 6 to 12 cycles used a sample-barcoded 5' primer and a J-beta primer mix. Each CDR3 protein gets one entry after TCRdb re-called the 5' RACE reads with MiXCR. The sample lists about 1.1 million distinct CDR3 sequences; more than 30% were seen once. The V gene end was trimmed by 6 bases and the J gene end by 4 bases; junction bases not matched to a gene: 7. This CDR3 is 14 amino acids long. The V gene's germline CDR1 is DFQATT and CDR2 SNEGSKA (reference sequence).

The TCR comes from a man between 18 and 29 years old in good health. The chain has TRBV20-1 and TRBJ2-3; TRBD2 aligns across 10 bases. Sequenced material: blood. The CDR3 reads CSAIGTSASDTQYF. The DNA for the CDR3 is TGCAGTGCGATCGGGACTAGCGCTTCAGATACGCAGTATTTT.